The 29 T cell receptor beta chains in this list originate from one sample, sequenced in a study of chemoradiotherapy in HPV16-positive cancers. Produced via immunoSEQ multiplex PCR; TCRdb's table is partial and in-frame only. This sample has 3,500 or so clones, with approximately 86% found just once. The starting material was tumor tissue, obtained from a patient who underwent chemoradiotherapy. These TCRs come from a human donor with HPV-associated anogenital cancer.

The chain uses TRBV6-5 and TRBJ2-5; possibly TRBD2 for D (5 bases). Germline V CDR1 and CDR2: MNHEY, SVGAGI. The CDR3 runs to 13 residues. Between the trimmed V and J ends, which lost 7 bases and 7 bases, there was a span of 16 bases. In DNA, the CDR3 is TGTGCCAGCACCAACACCTTCGGAGGGACCCAGTACTTC. This gives the protein CASTNTFGGTQYF.

This clone came up once. The gene calls are TRBV5-1 and TRBJ1-1; TRBD1 is a possible D gene (6 bases). Between the trimmed V and J ends, which lost 4 bases and 1 base, there was a span of 14 bases. The CDR3 is 15 residues long. The germline V gene has CDR1 SGHRS and CDR2 YFSETQ. The DNA for the CDR3 is TGCGCCAGCAGCGCCGACAGGTCCCCGAACACTGAAGCTTTCTTT. Translating it yields CASSADRSPNTEAFF.

The chain has TRBV11-2 and TRBJ1-1, with D uncertain. CDR3 length equals 13 residues. The ends were cut back, 3 bases at V and 3 bases at J, with 8 bases in the middle. Per germline, CDR1 SGHAT and CDR2 FQNNGV. CDR3: CASSLSLYTEAFF. The CDR3 bases are TGTGCCAGCAGCTTGTCGCTGTACACTGAAGCTTTCTTT.

This clone was detected only once. The chain links TRBV9 to TRBJ2-3; TRBD2 aligns across 11 bases. V was clipped by 0 bases and J by 1 base; unmatched bases: 1. CDR1 is SGDLS, CDR2 YYNGEE, per germline. The CDR3 is made up of 16 amino acids. The CDR3 coding sequence is TGTGCCAGCAGCGTAGGTAGCGGGGGGGGCACAGATACGCAGTATTTT. This sequence encodes CASSVGSGGGTDTQYF.

This clone showed up just a few times. The chain is built from TRBV2 and TRBJ2-3; 9 bases align to TRBD2. The V gene's germline CDR1 is SNHLY and CDR2 FYNNEI. This CDR3 comprises 16 residues. Germline trimming cut 3 bases from V and 5 bases from J; bases unmatched to any gene: 9. The CDR3 here is CASSDSGGTVVDTQYF. DNA for the CDR3: TGTGCCAGCAGTGACAGCGGGGGGACCGTGGTAGATACGCAGTATTTT.

This chain joins TRBV29-1 and TRBJ2-3; 8 positions agree with TRBD1. The J segment lost 6 bases and the V segment lost 7 bases, leaving 3 bases of the junction unmatched. Germline-derived CDR1 and CDR2 are SQVTM and ANQGSEA. The CDR3 is 11 residues long. The CDR3 nucleotides read TGCAGCGGCGACAGGGGCGATACGCAGTATTTT. Translation gives CSGDRGDTQYF.

Points on this clone: The same CDR3 can be traced to other DNA sequences in this sample. The chain joins TRBV7-6 to TRBJ2-5; TRBD2 might be the D (7 bases). V was cut by 1 base and J by 5 bases, with 23 bases left in between. Germline loops: CDR1 SGHVS, CDR2 FNYEAQ. This CDR3 comprises 18 residues. This CDR3 reads CASSLGQKPFGGPETQYF. The DNA of the CDR3 is TGTGCCAGCAGCTTAGGTCAAAAGCCGTTCGGGGGGCCGGAGACCCAGTACTTC.

The genes are TRBV7-3 and TRBJ1-5; weak D call: TRBD1 (5 bases). This CDR3 spans 16 amino acids. Germline-derived CDR1 and CDR2 are SGHTA and FQGTGA. Trimming took off 2 bases at V and 7 bases at J, with 18 bases between the two ends. The CDR3 sequence is CASSLQPRGGSQPQHF. In nucleotides, the CDR3 is TGTGCCAGCAGCTTACAGCCCCGGGGGGGTAGCCAGCCCCAGCATTTT.

This rearrangement joins TRBV23-1 to TRBJ1-4; 7 nucleotides agree with TRBD1. TRBV23-1 counts as an open reading frame of uncertain function. The CDR3 loop spans 18 amino acids. V lost 2 bases to trimming and J lost 12 bases; unmatched junction nucleotides: 21. This chain's CDR3 is CASSQDISTGAPSLELFF. The CDR3 nucleotides are TGCGCCAGCAGTCAAGACATTTCCACAGGGGCGCCGAGTTTGGAACTGTTTTTT.

The CDR3 nucleotides are TGTGCCAGCAGCTCGTTAGATAGCACTGAAGCTTTCTTT. Translated, it gives CASSSLDSTEAFF. The J gene is TRBJ1-1, the V gene TRBV5-6; D is ambiguous. V was clipped by 3 bases and J by 4 bases, with 10 bases between them. Germline V gene data show CDR1 as SGHDT and CDR2 as YYEEEE. This CDR3 has 13 residues.

This chain connects TRBV6-5 to TRBJ2-1; 9 bases align to TRBD2. This CDR3 has 16 residues. The ends lost 0 bases at V and 2 bases at J; junction bases unmatched: 2. Germline CDR1 MNHEY, CDR2 SVGAGI. CDR3 sequence reads: CASSYSGGGAYNEQFF. The DNA for the CDR3 is TGTGCCAGCAGTTACTCGGGCGGGGGGGCCTACAATGAGCAGTTCTTC.

The sample holds a few counts of this clone. J is TRBJ2-7 and V is TRBV7-9; D gene uncertain. Trimming left V 1 base short and J 5 bases short, with 15 bases between. The germline CDR1 and CDR2 sequences are SEHNR and FQNEAQ (reference sequence). CDR3 length equals 15 residues. The CDR3 here is CASSLGTSFGDEQYF. CDR3 coding DNA: TGTGCCAGCAGCTTAGGAACCTCCTTCGGAGACGAGCAGTACTTC. The whole variable domain, filled in from reference TRBV7-9 and TRBJ2-7, reads DTGVSQNPRHKITKRGQNVTFRCDPISEHNRLYWYRQTLGQGPEFLTYFQNEAQLEKSRLLSDRFSAERPKGSFSTLEIQRTEQGDSAMYLCASSLGTSFGDEQYFGPGTRLTVT.

The V and J genes are TRBV5-1 and TRBJ1-1; TRBD1 might be the D (5 bases). Germline CDR1 reads SGHRS; CDR2 reads YFSETQ. The V end was cut by 1 base, the J end by 1 base, with 5 bases between. This CDR3 has 13 residues. CDR3: CASSLTGNTEAFF. CDR3 coding DNA: TGCGCCAGCAGCTTGACAGGGAACACTGAAGCTTTCTTT.

This clone was observed a single time. This chain links TRBV7-9 with TRBJ2-1; 8 bases map to TRBD2. V shed 7 bases and J 2 bases; nucleotides not matched to a gene: 10. The CDR3 length is 16 residues. Germline assignment: CDR1 SEHNR and CDR2 FQNEAQ (reference sequence). CDR3 nucleotides: TGTGCCAGCATCGCGAGCGGGGGAGCCACCTACAATGAGCAGTTCTTC. Its translation is CASIASGGATYNEQFF. Looking up the rest from reference TRBV7-9 and TRBJ2-1 gives the full variable domain: DTGVSQNPRHKITKRGQNVTFRCDPISEHNRLYWYRQTLGQGPEFLTYFQNEAQLEKSRLLSDRFSAERPKGSFSTLEIQRTEQGDSAMYLCASIASGGATYNEQFFGPGTRLTVL.

The chain has TRBV7-2 and TRBJ1-2, with TRBD1 matching over 8 bases. Trimming removed 1 base from V and 5 bases from J; junction bases left unmatched: 9. Germline V gene data show CDR1 as SGHTA and CDR2 as FQGNSA. The CDR3 sequence is 16 residues long. CDR3 bases: TGTGCCAGCAGCTTAGGTTCGGCAGGGGGCTATTATGGCTACACCTTC. Residues: CASSLGSAGGYYGYTF. The full variable domain, in which reference TRBV7-2 and TRBJ1-2 provide the parts outside the CDR3, is GAGVSQSPSNKVTEKGKDVELRCDPISGHTALYWYRQSLGQGLEFLIYFQGNSAPDKSGLPSDRFSAERTGGSVSTLTIQRTQQEDSAVYLCASSLGSAGGYYGYTFGSGTRLTVV.

V is TRBV5-4 and J is TRBJ2-3, with D possibly TRBD1 on 5 matching bases. V was pared by 0 bases and J by 2 bases, with 7 bases between. The length of the CDR3 is 14 residues. The V gene's germline CDR1 is SGHNT and CDR2 YYREEE (reference sequence). The CDR3 sequence is CASSLGQLTDTQYF. DNA of the CDR3: TGTGCCAGCAGCTTGGGACAGCTCACAGATACGCAGTATTTT.

Notes on this clone: Germline and junction disagree at one end, which may indicate a read error. This chain connects TRBV7-3 to TRBJ1-3; D not certain. The CDR3 covers 11 residues. Germline values: CDR1 SGHTA, CDR2 FQGTGA. The CDR3 nucleotides are TGTGCCAGCAGCTTAAGTCAGCCCAATGGGTTT. Translation gives CASSLSQPNGF.

The chain couples TRBV7-2 to TRBJ1-5; possible D gene TRBD1, 5 bases. Germline CDR1 and CDR2: SGHTA and FQGNSA. The CDR3 covers 14 residues. With 1 base removed from V and 2 bases from J, the gap between germline ends came to 6 bases. The CDR3 sequence is CASSLGGGNQPQHF. The DNA for the CDR3 is TGTGCCAGCAGCTTAGGGGGGGGCAATCAGCCCCAGCATTTT. Using reference TRBV7-2 and TRBJ1-5 for the parts outside the CDR3, the full variable domain is GAGVSQSPSNKVTEKGKDVELRCDPISGHTALYWYRQSLGQGLEFLIYFQGNSAPDKSGLPSDRFSAERTGGSVSTLTIQRTQQEDSAVYLCASSLGGGNQPQHFGDGTRLSIL.

This clone has only a few counts. The J gene is TRBJ1-5, the V gene TRBV18; D gene uncertain. The V end was cut by 5 bases, the J end by 1 base, with 3 bases between. This CDR3 region has 12 residues. Germline V gives CDR1 KGHSH, CDR2 LQKENI. DNA of the CDR3: TGTGCCAGCTCAGCGAGCAATCAGCCCCAGCATTTT. Its translation is CASSASNQPQHF.

This sequence joins TRBV12-5 and TRBJ1-1; tentative D call: TRBD1 (6 bases). Trimming took off 6 bases at V and 1 base at J, with 15 bases between the two ends. The CDR3 runs to 15 residues. Germline values: CDR1 LGHNT, CDR2 FRNRAP. CDR3 amino acids: CASGEQGWGNTEAFF. In DNA form, the CDR3 reads TGTGCTAGTGGAGAACAGGGATGGGGGAACACTGAAGCTTTCTTT.

The chain combines TRBV4-2 with TRBJ2-5; possible D gene TRBD1, 6 bases. The CDR3 spans 16 residues. From germline, CDR1 is LGHNA and CDR2 YNFKEQ. Trimming removed 4 bases from V and 1 base from J, with 16 bases in between. The DNA of the CDR3 is TGTGCCAGCAGCCTCCAAGTTCGGGACATCCAAGAGACCCAGTACTTC. It specifies CASSLQVRDIQETQYF.

The rearrangement links TRBV7-8 to TRBJ1-2; 12 nucleotides agree with TRBD1. Germline-derived CDR1 and CDR2 are SGHVS and FQNEAQ. V lost 5 bases to trimming and J lost 7 bases; unmatched junction nucleotides: 14. This CDR3 has 17 amino acids. The DNA of the CDR3 is TGTGCCAGCAGCCCCTCAAGAGCGGGACAGGGGGCGTCTGGCTACACCTTC. Its protein product is CASSPSRAGQGASGYTF.

The count of this clone is one. V usage is TRBV30 and J usage is TRBJ2-7; D uncertain. There are 11 residues in the CDR3. Germline CDR1 and CDR2: GTSNPN and SVGIG (reference sequence). The V end was cut by 0 bases, the J end by 9 bases, with 9 bases between. CDR3 loop: CAWSVPGGQYF. DNA of the CDR3: TGTGCCTGGAGTGTACCGGGTGGGCAGTACTTC.

The V and J genes are TRBV4-2 and TRBJ2-3; D is uncertain. The CDR3 spans 15 residues. The germline V gene has CDR1 LGHNA and CDR2 YNFKEQ. Trimming took 5 bases from V and 2 from J, leaving 14 bases between them. The CDR3 spells CASSTDPTNTDTQYF. The CDR3 DNA reads TGTGCCAGCAGCACCGACCCTACAAACACAGATACGCAGTATTTT.

The chain joins TRBV6-1 to TRBJ2-2; D not certain. The length of the CDR3 is 16 residues. Trimming cost V 0 bases and J 5 bases, with 13 bases left between them. Per germline, CDR1 MNHNS and CDR2 SASEGT. CDR3 amino acids: CASSEALLTETGELFF. CDR3 sequence (DNA): TGTGCCAGCAGTGAAGCGCTTCTGACGGAGACCGGGGAGCTGTTTTTT.

The chain couples TRBV5-1 to TRBJ1-1; no clear D gene. CDR3 length: 13 amino acids. Germline CDR1 reads SGHRS; CDR2 reads YFSETQ. Trimming left V 7 bases short and J 4 bases short, with 14 bases between. CDR3 amino acids: CASQKGGGTEAFF. The CDR3 DNA reads TGCGCCAGCCAGAAAGGTGGTGGCACTGAAGCTTTCTTT.

The count of this clone is one. This chain joins TRBV7-9 and TRBJ1-4, with 7 nucleotides matching TRBD1. CDR1 is SEHNR and CDR2 is FQNEAQ in the germline V gene (reference sequence). The V gene end was trimmed by 11 bases and the J gene end by 2 bases; junction bases not matched to a gene: 8. The CDR3 is 14 amino acids. CDR3 sequence (DNA): TGTGCCTCGACCAGGGGGGGCACTAATGAAAAACTGTTTTTT. As protein: CASTRGGTNEKLFF.

The gene calls are TRBV9 and TRBJ1-6, with D unresolved. This CDR3 spans 15 amino acids. Germline V lookup: CDR1 SGDLS, CDR2 YYNGEE. The V end was cut by 4 bases, the J end by 7 bases, with 15 bases between. The CDR3 reads CASSPTQAWNSPLHF. CDR3 bases: TGTGCCAGCAGCCCGACCCAGGCGTGGAATTCACCCCTCCACTTT.

The chain combines TRBV30 with TRBJ2-5; D not resolved. CDR1 is GTSNPN, CDR2 SVGIG, per germline (reference sequence). There are 11 residues in the CDR3. The V and J ends lost 3 bases and 1 base respectively, with 3 bases between them. The CDR3 coding sequence is TGTGCCTGGAGCCGCCAAGAGACCCAGTACTTC. Translating gives CAWSRQETQYF.